Following are 20 T cell receptor beta chains from one sample sequenced in a study of CD8+CD57+ T cells in acquired aplastic anemia. Profiling that covered TCR beta VDJ and CDR3 relied on genomic DNA as its template. TCRdb ran MiXCR on the reads and lists one entry per CDR3 protein. The sample lists approximately 170,000 distinct CDR3 sequences, approximately 52% seen once, with roughly 15% in the top ten. The material sequenced was sorted CD4+, CD8+, or CD8+CD57+ T cells (not recorded which) from PBMCs. Source of these receptors: a human donor in good health, serving as a control.

The CDR3 protein is CASGSSTEAFF. CDR3 in DNA: TGTGCCAGCGGGTCTTCCACTGAAGCTTTCTTT. V usage is TRBV7-9 and J usage is TRBJ1-1; the D is unclear. CDR1 and CDR2 from the germline V gene are SEHNR and FQNEAQ (reference sequence). Trimming cost V 8 bases and J 4 bases, with 8 bases left between them. The CDR3 consists of 11 residues.

The rearrangement links TRBV20-1 to TRBJ1-2; D gene unclear. Deletions cut 0 bases from V and 11 bases from J, with 13 bases between. The CDR3 is made up of 12 amino acids. From germline, CDR1 is DFQATT and CDR2 SNEGSKA (reference sequence). This CDR3 reads CSAREVEQFYTF. The DNA of the CDR3 is TGCAGTGCTAGAGAGGTTGAGCAGTTTTACACCTTC.

The rearrangement joins TRBV6-2 or TRBV6-3 to TRBJ2-5; 8 nucleotides line up with TRBD1. This CDR3 has 14 residues. The J segment lost 4 bases and the V segment lost 5 bases, leaving 6 bases of the junction unmatched. Germline CDR1 reads MNHEY; CDR2 reads SVGEGT. In DNA, the CDR3 is TGTGCCAGCAGTCTTTGGACAGGGAGAGAGACCCAGTACTTC. Its translation: CASSLWTGRETQYF.

This chain uses TRBV11-2 with TRBJ2-1; 16 bases are a match to TRBD2. CDR3 length: 17 residues. V dropped 2 bases and J dropped 10; count of bases not matched to a gene: 8. Germline V gives CDR1 SGHAT, CDR2 FQNNGV. CDR3 sequence (DNA): TGTGCCAGCAGCTTATCGGGACTAGCGGGGGGGCCTAGGGAGCAGTTCTTC. Protein sequence: CASSLSGLAGGPREQFF.

A word on this clonotype: A much larger clone differs by one base, so this may be a read error. The chain carries TRBV7-6 and TRBJ1-4, with D possibly matching TRBD1 (5 bases). The germline CDR1 and CDR2 sequences are SGHVS and FNYEAQ. The CDR3 length is 18 residues. CDR3 in amino acids: CASSFSGLTGARNGKLFF. In nucleotides, the CDR3 is TGTGCCAGCAGCTTTTCCGGCTTGACCGGGGCCCGAAATGGAAAACTGTTTTTT. The full variable domain, its missing parts supplied by reference TRBV7-6 and TRBJ1-4, is GAGVSQSPRYKVTKRGQDVALRCDPISGHVSLYWYRQALGQGPEFLTYFNYEAQQDKSGLPNDRFSAERPEGSISTLTIQRTEQRDSAMYRCASSFSGLTGARNGKLFFGSGTQLSVL.

This clonotype was detected ten times or more. The rearrangement uses TRBV5-8 and TRBJ2-7; 10 positions match TRBD1. V shed 4 bases and J 2 bases; nucleotides not matched to a gene: 6. Germline V CDR1 and CDR2: SGHTS, YDEGEE. The CDR3 is made up of 15 amino acids. For the CDR3, the DNA is TGTGCCAGCAGCAGATCCGGGACAGGGGCCTACGAGCAGTACTTC. This translates into CASSRSGTGAYEQYF.

A word on this clonotype: With a much larger clone just one base away, this may be a read error. This chain connects TRBV25-1 to TRBJ1-1; D possibly corresponds to TRBD1 (5 bases). The CDR3 is 13 amino acids. Germline V gives CDR1 MGHDK, CDR2 SYGVNS. The V gene lost 5 bases and the J gene lost 5 bases, with 12 bases spanning the gap. CDR3 in amino acids: CASSFQGTTEAFF. The CDR3, as DNA: TGTGCCAGCAGTTTTCAGGGAACAACTGAAGCTTTCTTT.

A note on this clonotype: Relative to the germline gene, one junction end is altered; a read error may explain this. The chain uses TRBV15 and TRBJ1-4; D uncertain. This CDR3 comprises 15 residues. Germline V lookup: CDR1 LNHNV, CDR2 YYDKDF (reference sequence). The chain's CDR3 is CATSRDGRGNERLFF. Written as DNA, the CDR3 is TGTGCCACCAGCAGAGACGGACGGGGTAACGAAAGACTGTTTTTT.

Worth noting for this clonotype: The junction departs from germline at one end; a sequencing error may be responsible. The rearrangement uses TRBV10-3 and TRBJ2-7; either TRBD1 or TRBD2 may supply D (7 bases each). In germline, CDR1 is ENHRY, CDR2 SYGVKD. The CDR3 extends over 13 amino acids. As DNA, the CDR3 is TGTGCCATCAGTGACAGGGGGGGTCGGGGACTGCACTTC. It is translated as CAISDRGGRGLHF.

CDR3 DNA sequence: TGCAGCGCCAGACGGACGAACACTGAAGCTTTCTTT. Amino acid sequence: CSARRTNTEAFF. V and J are TRBV29-1 and TRBJ1-1; no clear D gene. CDR3 size: 12 residues. Germline CDR1 SQVTM, CDR2 ANQGSEA. V lost 7 bases and J lost 1, with 10 bases in between. Full variable domain (rest looked up from reference TRBV29-1 and TRBJ1-1): SAVISQKPSRDICQRGTSLTIQCQVDSQVTMMFWYRQQPGQSLTLIATANQGSEATYESGFVIDKFPISRPNLTFSTLTVSNMSPEDSSIYLCSARRTNTEAFFGQGTRLTVV.

V is TRBV7-9 and J is TRBJ1-2; weak D call: TRBD1 (6 bases). Germline CDR1 is SEHNR and CDR2 is FQNEAQ (reference sequence). Trimming pared 3 bases from V and 1 base from J, leaving 9 bases between. The CDR3 contains 14 residues. In DNA, the CDR3 is TGTGCCAGCAGCTTGGTAGGGGGTAACTATGGCTACACCTTC. It encodes CASSLVGGNYGYTF.

The V gene is TRBV7-2, the J gene TRBJ2-7, with 13 bases lining up with TRBD2. The CDR3 runs to 15 residues. V was pared by 5 bases and J by 3 bases, with 4 bases of the junction left unmatched. Germline V CDR1 and CDR2: SGHTA, FQGNSA. This CDR3 is CASSRTSGGYYEQYF. The CDR3 DNA reads as TGTGCCAGCAGCCGGACTAGCGGGGGTTACTACGAGCAGTACTTC.

This clonotype was seen at least ten times. The rearrangement joins TRBV5-1 to TRBJ2-7; 9 nucleotides align to TRBD2. The CDR3 extends over 16 amino acids. With V trimmed by 0 bases and J by 1 base, 5 bases remained unmatched. Germline V CDR1 and CDR2: SGHRS, YFSETQ. CDR3 region: CASSLARLAGSYEQYF. The DNA of the CDR3 is TGCGCCAGCAGCTTGGCCCGGCTAGCGGGATCCTACGAGCAGTACTTC.

The rearrangement joins TRBV7-3 to TRBJ2-3; 9 bases align to TRBD2. Per germline, CDR1 SGHTA and CDR2 FQGTGA. With V trimmed by 8 bases and J by 4 bases, 4 bases remained unmatched. CDR3 length: 13 amino acids. The CDR3: CASGASGADTQYF. CDR3 nucleotide sequence: TGTGCCAGCGGGGCTAGCGGGGCAGATACGCAGTATTTT.

This chain joins TRBV2 and TRBJ2-5; TRBD1 is a possible D gene (6 bases). Trimming took off 10 bases at V and 4 bases at J, with 16 bases between the two ends. CDR3 length equals 13 residues. CDR1 is SNHLY, CDR2 FYNNEI, per germline. The CDR3 DNA follows: TGTGCCACCAAACTCAGGGGCGGAGAGACCCAGTACTTC. Translation: CATKLRGGETQYF.

The chain joins TRBV10-3 to TRBJ2-5; D not certain. Deletions cut 4 bases from V and 1 base from J, with 4 bases between. CDR3 length equals 12 residues. Germline V gives CDR1 ENHRY, CDR2 SYGVKD. The CDR3 DNA follows: TGTGCCATCAGTGTGACCCAAGAGACCCAGTACTTC. It encodes CAISVTQETQYF.

The CDR3 DNA is TGTGCCATCAGTGAGGTGACAGGGGGCGAAACTGAAGCTTTCTTT. It yields the protein CAISEVTGGETEAFF. This chain uses TRBV10-3 with TRBJ1-1; TRBD1 matches 10 bases. The length of the CDR3 is 15 residues. Germline V lookup: CDR1 ENHRY, CDR2 SYGVKD. The trim removed 2 bases at V and 5 bases at J, leaving 5 bases unmatched.

The chain uses TRBV7-2 and TRBJ2-1; 7 bases match TRBD2. The CDR3 is 15 residues long. Germline V gene data show CDR1 as SGHTA and CDR2 as FQGNSA. V shed 2 bases, J shed 6 bases, and the junction held 7 bases outside the gene matches. Here the CDR3 reads CASSLPYSSGNEQFF. In nucleotides, the CDR3 is TGTGCCAGCAGCTTACCGTATTCTAGCGGCAATGAGCAGTTCTTC.

About this clonotype: A much larger clone lies a single base off, so this may be a read error. The rearrangement links TRBV9 to TRBJ1-1; 7 bases are a match to TRBD1. The germline CDR1 and CDR2 sequences are SGDLS and YYNGEE. The CDR3 has 14 amino acids. V lost 4 bases and J lost 4; bases outside the gene matches: 7. The CDR3 loop is CASSPRGTSTEAFF. The CDR3 nucleotides are TGTGCCAGCAGCCCCAGGGGGACGAGCACTGAAGCTTTCTTT.

This clonotype was seen ten or more times. The chain carries TRBV9 and TRBJ2-3; possibly TRBD1 for D (6 bases). Germline V gene lookup returns CDR1 SGDLS and CDR2 YYNGEE. The V end lost 0 bases, the J end lost 5 bases, and 16 bases lay between the germline ends. The CDR3 loop spans 16 amino acids. The CDR3 sequence is CASSVAGEGVQDTQYF. The CDR3 DNA reads TGTGCCAGCAGCGTAGCAGGCGAGGGGGTCCAAGATACGCAGTATTTT.